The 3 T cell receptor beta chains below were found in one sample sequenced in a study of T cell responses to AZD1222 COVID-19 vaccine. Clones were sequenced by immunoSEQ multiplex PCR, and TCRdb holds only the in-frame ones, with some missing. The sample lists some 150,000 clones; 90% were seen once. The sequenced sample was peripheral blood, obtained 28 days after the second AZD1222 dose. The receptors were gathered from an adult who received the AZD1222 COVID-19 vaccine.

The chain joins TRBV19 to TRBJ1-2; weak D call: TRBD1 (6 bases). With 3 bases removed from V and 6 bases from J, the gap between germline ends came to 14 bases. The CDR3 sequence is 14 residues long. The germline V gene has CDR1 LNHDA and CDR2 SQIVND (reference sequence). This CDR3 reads CASSITRGEDGYTF. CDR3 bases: TGTGCCAGTAGTATTACCAGGGGAGAAGATGGCTACACCTTC. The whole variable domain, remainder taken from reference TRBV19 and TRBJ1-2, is DGGITQSPKYLFRKEGQNVTLSCEQNLNHDAMYWYRQDPGQGLRLIYYSQIVNDFQKGDIAEGYSVSREKKESFPLTVTSAQKNPTAFYLCASSITRGEDGYTFGSGTRLTVV.

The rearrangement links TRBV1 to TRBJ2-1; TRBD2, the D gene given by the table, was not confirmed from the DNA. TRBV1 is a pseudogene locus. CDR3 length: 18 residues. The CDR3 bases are TGCACCAGCAGCCAACTGAGGACTAGCGGGGGGATCTGCAATGAGCAGTTCTTC. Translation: CTSSQLRTSGGICNEQFF.

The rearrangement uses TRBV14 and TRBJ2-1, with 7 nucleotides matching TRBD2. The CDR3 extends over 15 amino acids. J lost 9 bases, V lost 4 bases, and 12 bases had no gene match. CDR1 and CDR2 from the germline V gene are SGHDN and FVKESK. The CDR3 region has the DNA TGTGCCAGCAGCCCCGGGAGGTTGGGGATCGGTGAGCAGTTCTTC. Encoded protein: CASSPGRLGIGEQFF.